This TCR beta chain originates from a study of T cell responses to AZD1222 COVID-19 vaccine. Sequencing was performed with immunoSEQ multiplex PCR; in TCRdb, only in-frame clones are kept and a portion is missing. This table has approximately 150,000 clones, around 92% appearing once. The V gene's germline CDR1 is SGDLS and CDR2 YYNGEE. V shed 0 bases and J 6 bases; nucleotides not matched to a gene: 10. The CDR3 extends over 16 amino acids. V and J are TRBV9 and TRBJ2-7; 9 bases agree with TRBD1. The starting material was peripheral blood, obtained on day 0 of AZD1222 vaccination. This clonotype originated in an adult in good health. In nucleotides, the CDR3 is TGTGCCAGCAGCGTAGGAGGGGGAGGACAGGGGTCCGAGCAGTACTTC. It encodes CASSVGGGGQGSEQYF.